Below, 16 T cell receptor beta chains from the same sample are listed, as sequenced in a study of T cell repertoires in ileal Crohn's disease (dated by TCRdb to the late 2010s). In light of the paper, this sample's time point label describes: neoterminal ileum biopsy at postoperative endoscopy, about 6 months after surgery. Receptors were amplified or captured by the immunoSEQ multiplex PCR assay. The table was pulled from immuneACCESS by TCRdb, which kept in-frame rearrangements only. Such tables lose some clones; where checked, under half of the loss comes from unresolved V genes, and the rest has no known cause. In this sample the table shows 13,000 or so clones, roughly 80% of which occur a single time. The ten largest make up more than 15% of the sample. Sequencing was performed on ileal tissue. Every receptor here comes from an adult with Crohn's disease.

The chain links TRBV11-2 to TRBJ2-4, with 9 bases lining up with TRBD1. CDR1 is SGHAT and CDR2 is FQNNGV in the germline V gene. Trimming cost V 5 bases and J 1 base; bases outside gene matches: 15. The CDR3 sequence is 19 residues long. CDR3 region: CASSPGQGRPHRAKNIQYF. CDR3 bases: TGTGCCAGCAGCCCGGGACAGGGTAGGCCCCACAGGGCCAAAAACATTCAGTACTTC.

This clone was seen once. This chain uses TRBV12-5 with TRBJ1-1, with TRBD1 matching 9 bases. CDR1 and CDR2 (germline): LGHNT, FRNRAP. V dropped 5 bases and J dropped 5; count of bases not matched to a gene: 3. This CDR3 is 13 amino acids long. CDR3 sequence (DNA): TGTGCTAGTGGTCTCGACAGGGGGACTGAAGCTTTCTTT. This encodes CASGLDRGTEAFF. Complete variable domain (other parts from reference TRBV12-5 and TRBJ1-1): DARVTQTPRHKVTEMGQEVTMRCQPILGHNTVFWYRQTMMQGLELLAYFRNRAPLDDSGMPKDRFSAEMPDATLATLKIQPSEPRDSAVYFCASGLDRGTEAFFGQGTRLTVV.

The chain couples TRBV6-1 to TRBJ2-2; D possibly corresponds to TRBD1 (6 bases). CDR3 length: 14 amino acids. Per the germline V gene, CDR1 is MNHNS and CDR2 is SASEGT. Deletions cut 6 bases from V and 4 bases from J, with 12 bases between. The DNA of the CDR3 is TGTGCCAGCAGGAATACAGGGCTCACCGGGGAGCTGTTTTTT. This encodes CASRNTGLTGELFF.

In DNA, the CDR3 is TGTGCCAGCACAACAGGGGGCGTGGATGGCTACACCTTC. This sequence encodes CASTTGGVDGYTF. The rearrangement uses TRBV28 and TRBJ1-2; the match to TRBD1 covers 9 bases. Trimming cost V 7 bases and J 6 bases; bases outside gene matches: 6. In germline, CDR1 is MDHEN, CDR2 SYDVKM. The CDR3 length is 13 residues.

V and J are TRBV5-4 and TRBJ2-5; a possible D gene is TRBD1 (6 bases). CDR1 and CDR2 (germline): SGHNT, YYREEE (reference sequence). The CDR3 contains 13 residues. V lost 4 bases and J 5 bases, leaving 12 bases between the germline ends. CDR3 nucleotides: TGTGCCAGCAGCCCCATTCAGGGGGAGACCCAGTACTTC. Amino acid sequence: CASSPIQGETQYF.

The chain couples TRBV30 to TRBJ1-4, with D unresolved. V was pared by 1 base and J by 0 bases, with 9 bases between. CDR1 and CDR2 (germline): GTSNPN, SVGIG (reference sequence). CDR3 length: 15 amino acids. DNA of the CDR3: TGTGCCTGGAGTGCCCTCGAGACAACTAATGAAAAACTGTTTTTT. Translating it yields CAWSALETTNEKLFF.

The chain couples TRBV7-9 to TRBJ2-7, with TRBD2 matching over 12 bases. This CDR3 is 16 amino acids long. Germline loops: CDR1 SEHNR, CDR2 FQNEAQ (reference sequence). The junction had 5 bases not matched to a gene; V was cut back by 4 bases and J by 1 base. CDR3 coding DNA: TGTGCCAGCAGCTCGACTAGCGGGGGTCCTTCCTACGAGCAGTACTTC. Residues: CASSSTSGGPSYEQYF.

This clone was found once. The V gene is TRBV19, the J gene TRBJ2-1; D unclear. This CDR3 is built from 13 residues. Germline lookup yields CDR1 LNHDA and CDR2 SQIVND (reference sequence). V was pared by 7 bases and J by 4 bases, with 11 bases between. In DNA form, the CDR3 reads TGTGCCAGTATTTGGTCTGCGTACAATGAGCAGTTCTTC. This codes for CASIWSAYNEQFF.

The chain combines TRBV27 with TRBJ1-1; TRBD1 is a possible D gene (6 bases). The germline V and J ends were trimmed by 5 bases and 6 bases, with 13 bases remaining between them. The length of the CDR3 is 13 residues. Germline CDR1 MNHEY, CDR2 SMNVEV (reference sequence). CDR3 nucleotide sequence: TGTGCCAGCAGTCCGCTGACAGGAGCTGAAGCTTTCTTT. Amino acids: CASSPLTGAEAFF.

The chain employs TRBV6-1 and TRBJ2-3; TRBD1 might be the D (5 bases). V lost 5 bases and J lost 0, with 9 bases in between. The CDR3 sequence is 14 residues long. Germline assignment: CDR1 MNHNS and CDR2 SASEGT. Here the CDR3 DNA reads TGTGCCAGCAGTCAATCAGGGAGCACAGATACGCAGTATTTT. The encoded protein is CASSQSGSTDTQYF.

This chain connects TRBV7-6 to TRBJ2-2; 10 nucleotides align to TRBD2. V dropped 5 bases and J dropped 3; count of bases not matched to a gene: 9. The CDR3 is made up of 17 amino acids. Per germline, CDR1 SGHVS and CDR2 FNYEAQ. The CDR3 DNA is TGTGCCAGCAGCGTATTCGGGACTAGCGAGTACACCGGGGAGCTGTTTTTT. The encoded protein is CASSVFGTSEYTGELFF.

The chain has TRBV4-2 and TRBJ2-1; 8 nucleotides agree with TRBD2. J lost 9 bases, V lost 4 bases, and 11 bases had no gene match. The CDR3 has 15 residues. Germline values: CDR1 LGHNA, CDR2 YNFKEQ. CDR3 bases: TGTGCCAGCAGCCTCTGGGGACTAGAAGTCGGTGAGCAGTTCTTC. Its protein product is CASSLWGLEVGEQFF.

The CDR3 loop is CASSKTGQINSGNTIYF. The DNA of the CDR3 is TGCGCCAGCAGCAAGACAGGACAAATCAACTCTGGAAACACCATATATTTT. J is TRBJ1-3 and V is TRBV4-3, with a possible D match to TRBD1 (6 bases). The germline gives CDR1 LGHNA, CDR2 YSLEER. The CDR3 totals 17 residues. With 5 bases removed from V and 0 bases from J, the gap between germline ends came to 17 bases.

CDR3: CASSYRDRGTYEQYF. CDR3 nucleotides: TGCGCCAGCAGCTACCGGGACAGGGGAACCTACGAGCAGTACTTC. V usage is TRBV5-1 and J usage is TRBJ2-7; TRBD1 agrees at 10 bases. Germline-derived CDR1 and CDR2 are SGHRS and YFSETQ. The CDR3 contains 15 residues. V trimming: 3 bases; J trimming: 2 bases; junction bases outside the gene matches: 5.

The chain recombines TRBV5-5 with TRBJ2-7; a weak D match, TRBD2 (5 bases). CDR3 length equals 12 residues. Trimming left V 5 bases short and J 4 bases short, with 10 bases between. The germline CDR1 and CDR2 sequences are SGHKS and YYEKEE (reference sequence). This chain's CDR3 is CASRMGVYEQYF. The DNA of the CDR3 is TGTGCCAGCAGGATGGGAGTGTACGAGCAGTACTTC.

This chain links TRBV19 with TRBJ1-1; unclear D gene. Germline V CDR1 and CDR2: LNHDA, SQIVND (reference sequence). Trimming shortened V by 6 bases and J by 1 base, and 9 bases separated the two germline ends. This CDR3 contains 13 residues. The CDR3, as DNA: TGTGCCAGTAGCTCGTACTCGAACACTGAAGCTTTCTTT. Residues: CASSSYSNTEAFF. The whole variable domain, remainder taken from reference TRBV19 and TRBJ1-1, is DGGITQSPKYLFRKEGQNVTLSCEQNLNHDAMYWYRQDPGQGLRLIYYSQIVNDFQKGDIAEGYSVSREKKESFPLTVTSAQKNPTAFYLCASSSYSNTEAFFGQGTRLTVV.